The following is a T cell receptor (beta chain) sequence with its context. As yet, its antigen is unknown. The CDR3 totals 15 residues. Each donor had 2.5 ml of blood drawn. With the 5' RACE reads reprocessed, TCRdb shows one record per CDR3 protein and no DNA. The sample's table shows about 300,000 distinct CDR3 sequences. This entry is derived from a study of monozygotic twins with inflammatory bowel disease. General study findings and limits: Lower TCRbeta diversity (inverse Simpson) was seen in IBD patients than in healthy co-twins. Relative to healthy twins, IBD patients had fewer clonotypes in common with others, a gap that was especially apparent with disease activity.

Sequenced input: blood. This receptor was obtained from a human donor with ulcerative colitis or Crohn's disease, or a healthy co-twin of an affected twin (not recorded which). The chain employs TRBV12-3 or TRBV12-4 and TRBJ2-7; TCRdb's D gene call, TRBD2, goes unchecked for lack of DNA. The chain's CDR3 is CASSQESTIPTEQYF.